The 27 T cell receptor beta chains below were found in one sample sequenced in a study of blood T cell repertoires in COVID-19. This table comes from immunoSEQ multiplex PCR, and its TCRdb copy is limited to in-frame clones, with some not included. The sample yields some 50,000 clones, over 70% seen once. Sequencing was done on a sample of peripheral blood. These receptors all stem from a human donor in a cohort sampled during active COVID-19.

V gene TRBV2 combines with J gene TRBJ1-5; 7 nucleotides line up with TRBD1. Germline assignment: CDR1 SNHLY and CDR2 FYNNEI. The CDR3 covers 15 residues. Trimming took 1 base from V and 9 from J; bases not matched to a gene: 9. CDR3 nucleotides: TGTGCCAGCAGTGAAGGTAGACAGGGTGAACGGCCCCAGCATTTT. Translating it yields CASSEGRQGERPQHF.

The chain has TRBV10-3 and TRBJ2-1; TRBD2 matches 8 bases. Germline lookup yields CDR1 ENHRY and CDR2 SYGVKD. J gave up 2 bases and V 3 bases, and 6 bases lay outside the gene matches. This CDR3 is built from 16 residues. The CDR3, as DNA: TGTGCCATCAGTGACGGACTAGCTTGGACCTACAATGAGCAGTTCTTC. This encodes CAISDGLAWTYNEQFF.

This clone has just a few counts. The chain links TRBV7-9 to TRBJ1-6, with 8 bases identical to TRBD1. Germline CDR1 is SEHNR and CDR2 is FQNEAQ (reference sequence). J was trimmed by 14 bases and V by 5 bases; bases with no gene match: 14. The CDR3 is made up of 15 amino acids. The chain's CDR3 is CASSLGAGGAGSLHF. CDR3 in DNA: TGTGCCAGCAGCCTGGGGGCAGGGGGCGCGGGATCCCTCCACTTT.

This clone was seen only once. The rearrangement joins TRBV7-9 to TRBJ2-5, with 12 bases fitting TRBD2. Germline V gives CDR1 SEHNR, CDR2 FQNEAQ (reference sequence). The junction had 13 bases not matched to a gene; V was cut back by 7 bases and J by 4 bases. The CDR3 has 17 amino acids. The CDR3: CASNTGLAGYLPETQYF. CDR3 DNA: TGTGCCAGCAACACTGGACTAGCGGGGTACTTACCAGAGACCCAGTACTTC. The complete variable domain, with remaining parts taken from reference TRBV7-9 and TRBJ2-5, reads DTGVSQNPRHKITKRGQNVTFRCDPISEHNRLYWYRQTLGQGPEFLTYFQNEAQLEKSRLLSDRFSAERPKGSFSTLEIQRTEQGDSAMYLCASNTGLAGYLPETQYFGPGTRLLVL.

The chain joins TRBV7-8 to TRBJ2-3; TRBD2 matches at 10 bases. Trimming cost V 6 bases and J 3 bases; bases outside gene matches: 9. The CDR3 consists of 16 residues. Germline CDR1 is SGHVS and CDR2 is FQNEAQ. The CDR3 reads CASRRLAGDMTDTQYF. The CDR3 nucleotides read TGTGCCAGCAGAAGGCTAGCGGGAGATATGACAGATACGCAGTATTTT.

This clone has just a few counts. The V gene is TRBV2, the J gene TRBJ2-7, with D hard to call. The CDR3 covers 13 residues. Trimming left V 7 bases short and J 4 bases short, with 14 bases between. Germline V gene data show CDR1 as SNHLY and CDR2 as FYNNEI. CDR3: CASTNGQNYEQYF. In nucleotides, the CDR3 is TGTGCCAGCACAAACGGTCAAAATTACGAGCAGTACTTC. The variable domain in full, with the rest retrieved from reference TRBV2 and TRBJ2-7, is EPEVTQTPSHQVTQMGQEVILRCVPISNHLYFYWYRQILGQKVEFLVSFYNNEISEKSEIFDDQFSVERPDGSNFTLKIRSTKLEDSAMYFCASTNGQNYEQYFGPGTRLTVT.

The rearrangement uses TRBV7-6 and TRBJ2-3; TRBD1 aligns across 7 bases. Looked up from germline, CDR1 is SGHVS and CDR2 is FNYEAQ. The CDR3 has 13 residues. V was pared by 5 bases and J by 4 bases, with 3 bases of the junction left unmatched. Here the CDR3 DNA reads TGTGCCAGCAGCCTACAGGGGTCAGATACGCAGTATTTT. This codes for CASSLQGSDTQYF.

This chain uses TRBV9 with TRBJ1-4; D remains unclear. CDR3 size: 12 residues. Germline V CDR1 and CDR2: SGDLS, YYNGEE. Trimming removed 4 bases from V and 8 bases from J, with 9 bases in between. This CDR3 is CASSLPGEKLFF. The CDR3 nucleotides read TGTGCCAGCAGCCTGCCGGGGGAAAAACTGTTTTTT.

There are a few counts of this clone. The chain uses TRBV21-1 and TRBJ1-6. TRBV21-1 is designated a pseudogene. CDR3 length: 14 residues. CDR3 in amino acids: CASRPEAGHSPLHF. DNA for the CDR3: TGTGCCAGCAGGCCGGAGGCCGGTCATTCACCCCTCCACTTT.

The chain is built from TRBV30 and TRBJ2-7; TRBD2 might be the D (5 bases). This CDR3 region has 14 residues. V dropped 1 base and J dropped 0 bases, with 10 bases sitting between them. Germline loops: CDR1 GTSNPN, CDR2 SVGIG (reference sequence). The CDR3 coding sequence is TGTGCCTGGAGTGACCGCGGGTTCTCCTACGAGCAGTACTTC. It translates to CAWSDRGFSYEQYF.

CDR3 nucleotide sequence: TGTGCCAGCAGTGATTATCGGTCCGGGGAGCTGTTTTTT. Protein sequence: CASSDYRSGELFF. The gene calls are TRBV2 and TRBJ2-2, with no clear D. Trimming shortened V by 3 bases and J by 6 bases, and 8 bases separated the two germline ends. The CDR3 loop spans 13 amino acids. Germline CDR1 SNHLY, CDR2 FYNNEI.

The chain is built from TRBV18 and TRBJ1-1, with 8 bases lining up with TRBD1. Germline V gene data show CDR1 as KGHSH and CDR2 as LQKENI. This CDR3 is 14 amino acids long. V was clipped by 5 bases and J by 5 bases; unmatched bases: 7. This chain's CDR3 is CASSTQGAGTEAFF. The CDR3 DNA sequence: TGTGCCAGCTCAACCCAGGGGGCAGGGACTGAAGCTTTCTTT.

The CDR3 DNA reads as TGTGCCAGCAGCCCGGGACAGGGCAAGACCCAGTACTTC. This codes for CASSPGQGKTQYF. This sequence joins TRBV5-4 and TRBJ2-5; 9 nucleotides match TRBD1. The CDR3 runs to 13 residues. Per germline, CDR1 SGHNT and CDR2 YYREEE (reference sequence). V dropped 4 bases and J dropped 6; count of bases not matched to a gene: 4.

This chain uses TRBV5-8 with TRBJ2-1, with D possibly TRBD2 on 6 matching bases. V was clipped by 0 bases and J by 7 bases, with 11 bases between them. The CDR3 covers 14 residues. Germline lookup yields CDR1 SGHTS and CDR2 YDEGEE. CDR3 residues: CASSLGLARNEQFF. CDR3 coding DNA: TGTGCCAGCAGCTTGGGGCTAGCGCGAAATGAGCAGTTCTTC.

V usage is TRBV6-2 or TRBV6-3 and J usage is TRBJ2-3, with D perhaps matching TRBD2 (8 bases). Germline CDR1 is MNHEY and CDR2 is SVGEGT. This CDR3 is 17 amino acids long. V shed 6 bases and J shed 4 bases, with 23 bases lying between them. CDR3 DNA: TGTGCCAGCAGCCACCGAGGGGGCCGGCGGGAGGCAGATACGCAGTATTTT. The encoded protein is CASSHRGGRREADTQYF.

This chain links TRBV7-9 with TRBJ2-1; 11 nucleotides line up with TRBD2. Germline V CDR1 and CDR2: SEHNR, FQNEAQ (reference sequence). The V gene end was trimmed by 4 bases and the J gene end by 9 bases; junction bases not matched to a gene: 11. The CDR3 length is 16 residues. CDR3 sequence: CASSSLRLAGSLEQFF. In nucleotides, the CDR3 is TGTGCCAGCAGCTCGCTCCGACTAGCGGGAAGTCTTGAGCAGTTCTTC.

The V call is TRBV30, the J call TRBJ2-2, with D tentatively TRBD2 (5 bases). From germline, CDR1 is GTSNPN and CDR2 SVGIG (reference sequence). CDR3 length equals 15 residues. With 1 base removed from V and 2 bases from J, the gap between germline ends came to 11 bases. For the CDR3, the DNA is TGTGCCTGGAGTGAATGGAGGACTAACACCGGGGAGCTGTTTTTT. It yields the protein CAWSEWRTNTGELFF.

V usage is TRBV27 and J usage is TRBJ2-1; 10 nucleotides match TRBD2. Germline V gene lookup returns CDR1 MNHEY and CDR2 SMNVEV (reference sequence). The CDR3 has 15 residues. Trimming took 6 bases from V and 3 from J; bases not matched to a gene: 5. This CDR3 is CASREGLADYNEQFF. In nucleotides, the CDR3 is TGTGCCAGCAGAGAAGGACTAGCGGACTACAATGAGCAGTTCTTC.

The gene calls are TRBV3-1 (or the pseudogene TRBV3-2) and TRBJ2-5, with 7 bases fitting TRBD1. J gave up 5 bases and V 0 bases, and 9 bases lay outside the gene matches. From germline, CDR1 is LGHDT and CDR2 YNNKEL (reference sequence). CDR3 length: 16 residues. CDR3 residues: CASSQDGAGTVETQYF. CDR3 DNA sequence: TGTGCCAGCAGCCAAGATGGGGCCGGGACAGTCGAGACCCAGTACTTC.

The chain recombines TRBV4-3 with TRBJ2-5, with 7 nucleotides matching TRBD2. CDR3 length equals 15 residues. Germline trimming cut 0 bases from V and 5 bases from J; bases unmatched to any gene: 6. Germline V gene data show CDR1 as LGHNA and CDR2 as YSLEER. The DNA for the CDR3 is TGCGCCAGCAGCCAAGACCGCGGGAGTTTCGAGACCCAGTACTTC. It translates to CASSQDRGSFETQYF.

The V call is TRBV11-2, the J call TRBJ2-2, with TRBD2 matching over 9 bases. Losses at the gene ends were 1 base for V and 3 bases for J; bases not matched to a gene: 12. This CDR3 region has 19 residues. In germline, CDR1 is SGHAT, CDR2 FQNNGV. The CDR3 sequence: CASSLGGGRALLDTGELFF. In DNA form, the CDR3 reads TGTGCCAGCAGCTTAGGAGGCGGGAGGGCCCTTCTGGACACCGGGGAGCTGTTTTTT.

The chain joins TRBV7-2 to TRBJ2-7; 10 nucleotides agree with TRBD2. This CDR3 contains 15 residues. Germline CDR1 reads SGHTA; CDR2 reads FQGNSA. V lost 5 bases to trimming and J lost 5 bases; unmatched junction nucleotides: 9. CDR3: CASSLQAGGWDEQYF. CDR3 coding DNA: TGTGCCAGCAGCCTACAAGCGGGAGGGTGGGACGAGCAGTACTTC. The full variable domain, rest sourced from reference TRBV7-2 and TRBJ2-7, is GAGVSQSPSNKVTEKGKDVELRCDPISGHTALYWYRQSLGQGLEFLIYFQGNSAPDKSGLPSDRFSAERTGGSVSTLTIQRTQQEDSAVYLCASSLQAGGWDEQYFGPGTRLTVT.

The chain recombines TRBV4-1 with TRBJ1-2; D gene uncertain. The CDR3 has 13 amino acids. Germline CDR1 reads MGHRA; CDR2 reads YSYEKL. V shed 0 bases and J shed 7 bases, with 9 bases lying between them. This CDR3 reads CASSQEHGGGYTF. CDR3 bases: TGCGCCAGCAGCCAAGAACACGGAGGTGGCTACACCTTC.

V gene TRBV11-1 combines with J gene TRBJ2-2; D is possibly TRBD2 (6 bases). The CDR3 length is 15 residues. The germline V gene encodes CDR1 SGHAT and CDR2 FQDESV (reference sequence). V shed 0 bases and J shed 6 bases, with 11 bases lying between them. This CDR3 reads CASSLAWEEAGELFF. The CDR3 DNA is TGTGCCAGCAGCTTAGCGTGGGAGGAGGCCGGGGAGCTGTTTTTT. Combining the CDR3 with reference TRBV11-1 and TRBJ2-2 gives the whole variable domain EAEVAQSPRYKITEKSQAVAFWCDPISGHATLYWYRQILGQGPELLVQFQDESVVDDSQLPKDRFSAERLKGVDSTLKIQPAELGDSAMYLCASSLAWEEAGELFFGEGSRLTVL.

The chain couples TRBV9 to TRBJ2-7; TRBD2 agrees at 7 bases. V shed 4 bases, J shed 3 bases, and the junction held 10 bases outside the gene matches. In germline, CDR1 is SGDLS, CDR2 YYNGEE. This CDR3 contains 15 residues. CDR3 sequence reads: CASSPSGVVNYEQYF. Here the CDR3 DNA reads TGTGCCAGCAGCCCAAGCGGGGTTGTCAACTACGAGCAGTACTTC.

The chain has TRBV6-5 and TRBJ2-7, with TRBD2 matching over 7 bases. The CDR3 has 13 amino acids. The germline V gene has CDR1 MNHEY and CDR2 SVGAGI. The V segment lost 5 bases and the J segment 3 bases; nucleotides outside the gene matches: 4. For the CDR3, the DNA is TGTGCCAGCAGTAGCGGGACCGGCTACGAGCAGTACTTC. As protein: CASSSGTGYEQYF.

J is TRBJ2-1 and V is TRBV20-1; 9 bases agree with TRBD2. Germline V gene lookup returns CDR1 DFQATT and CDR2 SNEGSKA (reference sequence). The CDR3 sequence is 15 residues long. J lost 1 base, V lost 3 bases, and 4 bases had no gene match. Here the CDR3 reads CSASGAGGSYNEQFF. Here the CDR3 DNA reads TGCAGTGCTAGTGGGGCGGGAGGGTCCTACAATGAGCAGTTCTTC.